The rows below give T cell receptor beta chains drawn from one sample of a study of tumor and adjacent non-tumor tissue in lung cancer. TCRdb processed the multiplex PCR reads anew with MiXCR; each CDR3 protein has one entry. The sample consists of 120,000 or so distinct CDR3 sequences, under 90% of them appearing once. The sample consisted of lung tumor tissue. These receptors all come from a man in his 70s with non-small cell lung cancer. Each CDR3 is given with its conserved first and last residue. D genes are given only for firm matches. Clone size is shown for a subset of rows, as once, few, many or a class of expanded clone.

length: 14; V: TRBV29-1; D: -; size: -; J: TRBJ2-7; CDR3: CSVLRAGRIYEQYF; DNA: TGCAGCGTTTTGAGGGCAGGGAGAATATACGAGCAGTACTTC
length: 15; V: TRBV20-1; D: -; size: -; J: TRBJ2-7; CDR3: CSARDAGTDSYEQYF; DNA: TGCAGTGCTAGAGATGCGGGGACAGACTCCTACGAGCAGTACTTC
length: 13; V: TRBV11-3; D: -; size: -; J: TRBJ1-1; CDR3: CASSHTGNTEAFF; DNA: TGTGCCAGCAGCCATACCGGAAACACTGAAGCTTTCTTT
length: 14; V: TRBV29-1; D: -; size: -; J: TRBJ2-3; CDR3: CSAEGIGCIDTQYF; DNA: TGCAGCGCTGAGGGTATTGGGTGCATAGATACGCAGTATTTT
length: 12; V: TRBV30; D: TRBD1; size: -; J: TRBJ2-7; CDR3: CAWSVQGGEQCF; DNA: TGTGCCTGGAGTGTACAGGGGGGCGAGCAGTGCTTC
length: 12; V: TRBV12-5; D: -; size: -; J: TRBJ2-1; CDR3: CASGLIYNERFF; DNA: TGTGCTAGTGGTTTGATATATAATGAGCGGTTCTTC
length: 13; V: TRBV6-5; D: -; size: many; J: TRBJ1-1; CDR3: CASSYKGGDEAFF; DNA: TGTGCCAGCAGTTACAAGGGGGGCGATGAAGCTTTCTTT
length: 13; V: TRBV6-1; D: TRBD1; size: -; J: TRBJ1-2; CDR3: CVSSGARGFGYTF; DNA: TGTGTCAGCAGTGGAGCCAGGGGGTTTGGCTACACCTTC
length: 13; V: TRBV28; D: TRBD1; size: -; J: TRBJ2-1; CDR3: CGSTRDRAVEQFF; DNA: TGTGGTAGCACCCGGGACAGGGCGGTTGAGCAGTTCTTC
length: 13; V: TRBV20-1; D: TRBD2; size: -; J: TRBJ2-7; CDR3: CSGKAGAAYEQYF; DNA: TGCAGTGGAAAGGCGGGAGCCGCCTATGAGCAGTACTTC
length: 16; V: TRBV29-1; D: -; size: -; J: TRBJ2-1; CDR3: CSVELYDNGMVNEQLF; DNA: TGCAGCGTTGAACTCTATGACAACGGGATGGTCAATGAGCAGCTCTTC
length: 14; V: TRBV29-1; D: TRBD1; size: -; J: TRBJ2-1; CDR3: CSVGREQGAYEQFF; DNA: TGCAGTGTTGGGAGAGAACAGGGGGCCTATGAGCAGTTCTTC
length: 13; V: TRBV6-1; D: -; size: -; J: TRBJ2-7; CDR3: CACRRAGSYEQYF; DNA: TGTGCCTGCAGAAGAGCGGGTTCTTACGAGCAGTACTTC
length: 16; V: TRBV20-1; D: TRBD2; size: -; J: TRBJ2-7; CDR3: CSARGSGGPGAYEQYF; DNA: TGCAGTGCTAGGGGCAGCGGGGGGCCGGGGGCCTACGAGCAGTACTTC
length: 13; V: TRBV11-2; D: -; size: -; J: TRBJ1-1; CDR3: CACTFSGGRVAFF; DNA: TGTGCCTGCACATTTTCGGGGGGGCGCGTTGCTTTCTTT
length: 15; V: TRBV10-1; D: -; size: -; J: TRBJ2-1; CDR3: CASSECSGLGNEQFF; DNA: TGCGCCAGCAGTGAATGTTCAGGGCTAGGCAATGAACAGTTCTTC
length: 14; V: TRBV4-3; D: TRBD1; size: -; J: TRBJ1-2; CDR3: CAISQDLGTGGYTF; DNA: TGCGCCATCAGCCAAGACCTCGGGACAGGAGGTTACACCTTC
length: 12; V: TRBV20-1; D: TRBD1; size: -; J: TRBJ2-5; CDR3: CIAGTELEAQYF; DNA: TGCATTGCAGGGACAGAGTTAGAGGCCCAGTACTTC
length: 14; V: TRBV5-1; D: -; size: -; J: TRBJ1-2; CDR3: CASSPQDSNYGCTF; DNA: -
length: 18; V: TRBV6-6; D: TRBD1; size: -; J: TRBJ1-5; CDR3: CGSSYIGWGQNSNQPQHF; DNA: TGTGGCAGCAGTTACATAGGGTGGGGACAGAATAGCAATCAGCCCCAGCATTTT
length: 16; V: TRBV4-2; D: TRBD1; size: -; J: TRBJ1-4; CDR3: CASSQVGQGFNEKLFF; DNA: TGTGCCAGCAGCCAAGTAGGACAGGGCTTTAATGAAAAACTGTTTTTT
length: 14; V: TRBV5-4; D: -; size: -; J: TRBJ2-3; CDR3: CASSLGRRTDTQYF; DNA: TGTGCCAGCAGCTTAGGGAGGAGGACAGATACGCAGTATTTT
length: 14; V: TRBV29-1; D: TRBD1; size: -; J: TRBJ1-1; CDR3: CSVLDRDRDTEAFF; DNA: TGCAGTGTTCTGGATAGGGACAGGGACACTGAAGCTTTCTTT
length: 13; V: TRBV6-5; D: -; size: -; J: TRBJ1-2; CDR3: CASIHYGMEGYTF; DNA: TGTGCCAGCATTCACTACGGGATGGAGGGCTACACCTTC
length: 14; V: TRBV29-1; D: -; size: once; J: TRBJ2-6; CDR3: CSVEAGTGFNVLTF; DNA: TGCAGCGTTGAGGCGGGGACTGGGTTCAACGTCCTGACTTTC
length: 12; V: TRBV30; D: TRBD2; size: many; J: TRBJ2-1; CDR3: CAWMGLGSEQFF; DNA: TGTGCCTGGATGGGACTAGGGAGTGAGCAGTTCTTC
length: 15; V: TRBV11-2; D: TRBD1; size: -; J: TRBJ2-7; CDR3: CASSLAGQAEYEQYF; DNA: TGTGCCAGCAGCTTAGCCGGACAGGCGGAATACGAGCAGTACTTC
length: 14; V: TRBV11-3; D: -; size: once; J: TRBJ2-5; CDR3: CASDSGRGRETQYF; DNA: TGTGCCAGCGATTCCGGCCGGGGGCGGGAGACACAGTACTTC
length: 13; V: TRBV28; D: -; size: -; J: TRBJ1-2; CDR3: CATENKVFPWYTF; DNA: TGTGCGACCGAAAACAAGGTCTTCCCTTGGTACACCTTC
length: 15; V: TRBV11-2; D: -; size: -; J: TRBJ2-2; CDR3: CASSPLSGGNGELFF; DNA: TGTGCCAGCAGCCCCCTATCAGGGGGGAACGGGGAGCTGTTTTTT
length: 13; V: TRBV6-6; D: -; size: -; J: TRBJ2-2; CDR3: CVLRSPNTGELFF; DNA: TGTGTCTTGAGAAGTCCAAACACCGGGGAGTTGTTTTTT
length: 13; V: TRBV29-1; D: -; size: -; J: TRBJ2-3; CDR3: CSIELRGGDTPYF; DNA: TGCAGCATTGAGCTTCGAGGTGGAGATACGCCGTATTTT
length: 16; V: TRBV7-9; D: -; size: -; J: TRBJ2-2; CDR3: CASSLLGLGRTGELYF; DNA: TGTGCCAGCAGCCTTTTGGGCCTAGGGCGCACCGGGGAGCTGTATTTT
length: 18; V: TRBV5-6; D: TRBD2; size: -; J: TRBJ2-6; CDR3: CASSAGPGGTSGANVLTF; DNA: TGTGCCAGTAGCGCAGGACCGGGAGGGACCTCTGGGGCCAACGTCCTGACTTTC
length: 16; V: TRBV4-3; D: -; size: -; J: TRBJ1-2; CDR3: CASNQDSVWHQGDYTF; DNA: TGCGCCAGCAACCAAGATTCCGTGTGGCATCAGGGTGACTACACCTTC
length: 16; V: TRBV11-1; D: TRBD2; size: -; J: TRBJ2-1; CDR3: CASSPRLAASYNEQFF; DNA: TGTGCCAGCAGCCCTCGACTAGCGGCCTCCTACAATGAGCAGTTCTTC
length: 14; V: TRBV4-1; D: -; size: -; J: TRBJ2-5; CDR3: CACSQQWGQDTQYF; DNA: TGCGCCTGTAGTCAACAGTGGGGGCAAGATACCCAGTACTTC
length: 11; V: TRBV6-6; D: -; size: -; J: TRBJ2-7; CDR3: CASSYDREQYF; DNA: TGTGCCAGCAGTTACGACCGCGAGCAGTACTTC
length: 15; V: TRBV10-2; D: -; size: -; J: TRBJ2-1; CDR3: CASTSPGPSSHEEFF; DNA: TGCGCCAGCACGTCCCCGGGACCCTCTTCTCATGAGGAATTCTTC
length: 15; V: TRBV6-6; D: TRBD1; size: -; J: TRBJ2-7; CDR3: CAIKRTGTVSYEQYF; DNA: TGCGCCATCAAAAGAACCGGGACAGTATCCTACGAGCAGTACTTC